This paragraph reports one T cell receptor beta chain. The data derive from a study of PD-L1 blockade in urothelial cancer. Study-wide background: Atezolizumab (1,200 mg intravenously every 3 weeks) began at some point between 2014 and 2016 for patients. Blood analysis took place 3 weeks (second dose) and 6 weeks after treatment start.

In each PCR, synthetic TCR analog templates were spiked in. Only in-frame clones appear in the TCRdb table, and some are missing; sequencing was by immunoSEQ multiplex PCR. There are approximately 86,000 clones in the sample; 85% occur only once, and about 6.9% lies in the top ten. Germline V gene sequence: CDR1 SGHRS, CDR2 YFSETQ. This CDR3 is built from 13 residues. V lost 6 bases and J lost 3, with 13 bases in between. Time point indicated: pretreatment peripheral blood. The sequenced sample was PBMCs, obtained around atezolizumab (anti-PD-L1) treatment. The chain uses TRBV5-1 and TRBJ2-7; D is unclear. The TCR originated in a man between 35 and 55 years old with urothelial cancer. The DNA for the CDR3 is TGCGCCAGCAAAGTCGGTGGCGGCTACGAGCAGTACTTC. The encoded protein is CASKVGGGYEQYF.